This T cell receptor (beta chain) comes out of a study of T cell responses to AZD1222 COVID-19 vaccine. Study-wide results and limits: Only a handful of AZD1222 recipients were seropositive at baseline. Spike was spanned by vaccine-associated CD4 TCRs, with dominance at 160-218 and 743-854. Clonal diversity was possibly underestimated; the donors were predominantly white British and more often female. Receipt of two AZD1222 doses was followed by a rise in Spike-specific TCR breadth and depth.

In the case of this clone: Antigen: not known.

The CDR3 runs to 15 residues. V was clipped by 0 bases and J by 5 bases, with 13 bases between them. Germline values: CDR1 SGHRS, CDR2 YFSETQ. Profiling relied on immunoSEQ multiplex PCR, and the TCRdb table lists in-frame clones only, not all of them. The sample holds 60,000 to 85,000 clones, 88% seen once. The sequence came from an adult who received the MenACWY meningococcal vaccine as a control. Here the sequenced sample was peripheral blood, taken 28 days after the second dose of the MenACWY control vaccine. The J gene is TRBJ2-3, the V gene TRBV5-1, with a possible D match to TRBD2 (6 bases). The CDR3 here is CASSLDVAEVDTQYF. The CDR3 coding sequence is TGCGCCAGCAGCTTGGACGTAGCGGAAGTAGATACGCAGTATTTT.